The present TCR beta chain was sequenced within a study of blood T cell repertoires in COVID-19. Study context: Acute and convalescent COVID-19 specimens originated in the United States, Italy and Spain.

The method was immunoSEQ multiplex PCR; TCRdb's version includes in-frame clones alone and lacks a portion of them. Among 280,000 or so clones listed, 90% were seen once. The CDR3 has 14 amino acids. The germline V and J ends were trimmed by 2 bases and 2 bases, with 10 bases remaining between them. CDR1 and CDR2 from the germline V gene are SGHNT and YYREEE (reference sequence). Enrolled through a virtual design, the participants were between roughly 18 and 89 years of age and came from some 25 US areas. Sequencing input: PBMCs or T cells enriched from blood (not recorded which). The TCR originated in a woman in her late teens or twenties with acute COVID-19. The V and J genes are TRBV5-4 and TRBJ1-2; no firm D call. This chain's CDR3 is CASSFVQTNYGYTF. The CDR3 DNA reads TGTGCCAGCAGCTTCGTACAGACGAACTATGGCTACACCTTC. Full variable domain (outside the CDR3, taken from reference TRBV5-4 and TRBJ1-2): ETGVTQSPTHLIKTRGQQVTLRCSSQSGHNTVSWYQQALGQGPQFIFQYYREEENGRGNFPPRFSGLQFPNYSSELNVNALELDDSALYLCASSFVQTNYGYTFGSGTRLTVV.